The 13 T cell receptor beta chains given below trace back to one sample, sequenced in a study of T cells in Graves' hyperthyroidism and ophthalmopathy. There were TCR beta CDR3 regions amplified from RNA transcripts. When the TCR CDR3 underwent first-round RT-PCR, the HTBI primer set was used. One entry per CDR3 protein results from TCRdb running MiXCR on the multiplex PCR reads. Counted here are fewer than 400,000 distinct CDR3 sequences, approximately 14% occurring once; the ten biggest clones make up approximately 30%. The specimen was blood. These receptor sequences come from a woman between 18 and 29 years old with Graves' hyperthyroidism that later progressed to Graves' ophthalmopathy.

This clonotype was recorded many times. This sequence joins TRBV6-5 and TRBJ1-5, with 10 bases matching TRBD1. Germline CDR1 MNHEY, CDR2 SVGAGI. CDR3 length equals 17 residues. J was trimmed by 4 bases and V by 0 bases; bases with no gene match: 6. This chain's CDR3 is CASSYSRDRGSNQPQHF. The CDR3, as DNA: TGTGCCAGCAGTTACTCAAGGGACAGGGGCTCGAATCAGCCCCAGCATTTT.

In nucleotides, the CDR3 is TGTGCCAGTAGTATAGCTTTCGGCAGGGGTTACAACGAGCAGTACTTC. It codes for CASSIAFGRGYNEQYF. J is TRBJ2-7 and V is TRBV19; D is possibly TRBD1 (6 bases). The germline V gene encodes CDR1 LNHDA and CDR2 SQIVND (reference sequence). V was clipped by 1 base and J by 5 bases, with 18 bases between them. The CDR3 is made up of 16 amino acids.

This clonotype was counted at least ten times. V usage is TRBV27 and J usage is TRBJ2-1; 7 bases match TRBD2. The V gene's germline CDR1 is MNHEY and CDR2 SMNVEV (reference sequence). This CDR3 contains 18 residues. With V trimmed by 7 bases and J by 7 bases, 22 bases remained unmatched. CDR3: CASTPLRRDYSIGNEQFF. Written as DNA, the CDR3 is TGTGCCAGCACCCCTCTAAGGCGGGACTATTCTATAGGGAATGAGCAGTTCTTC.

CDR3 bases: TGCAGTGCTACCGTGGTCGAACCACCCGGAGGCTATGGCTACACCTTC. This sequence encodes CSATVVEPPGGYGYTF. The V call is TRBV20-1, the J call TRBJ1-2, with no clear D. CDR1 and CDR2 (germline): DFQATT, SNEGSKA (reference sequence). V gave up 4 bases and J gave up 4 bases, with 22 bases separating them. The CDR3 contains 16 residues.

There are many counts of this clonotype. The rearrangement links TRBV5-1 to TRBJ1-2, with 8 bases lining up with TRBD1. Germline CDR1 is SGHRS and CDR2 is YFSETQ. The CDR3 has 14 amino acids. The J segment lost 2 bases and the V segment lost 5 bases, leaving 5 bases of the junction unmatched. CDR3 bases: TGCGCCAGCAGTCCCGACAGGGGCAACTATGGCTACACCTTC. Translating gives CASSPDRGNYGYTF.

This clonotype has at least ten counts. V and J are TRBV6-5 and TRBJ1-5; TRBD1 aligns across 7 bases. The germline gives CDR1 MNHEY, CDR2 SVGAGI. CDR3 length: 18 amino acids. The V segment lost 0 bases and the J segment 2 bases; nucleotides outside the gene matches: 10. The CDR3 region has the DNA TGTGCCAGCAGTTACTCAGACAGGGAGAGGTTTGGCAATCAGCCCCAGCATTTT. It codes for CASSYSDRERFGNQPQHF.

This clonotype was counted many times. The chain's CDR3 is CASSLVRISTTVMESFF. CDR3 DNA sequence: TGTGCCAGCAGCTTAGTTCGGATCTCCACGACAGTCATGGAGTCTTTCTTT. The chain recombines TRBV7-9 with TRBJ1-1; a weak D match, TRBD1 (5 bases). V lost 1 base and J 12 bases, leaving 27 bases between the germline ends. CDR1 and CDR2 from the germline V gene are SEHNR and FQNEAQ (reference sequence). The CDR3 loop spans 17 amino acids.

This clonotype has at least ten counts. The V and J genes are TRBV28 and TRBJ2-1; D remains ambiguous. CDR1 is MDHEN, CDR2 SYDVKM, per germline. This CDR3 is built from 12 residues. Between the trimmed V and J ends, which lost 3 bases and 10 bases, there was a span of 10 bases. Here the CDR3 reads CASSFQVGEQFF. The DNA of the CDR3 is TGTGCCAGCAGTTTCCAGGTCGGGGAGCAGTTCTTC.

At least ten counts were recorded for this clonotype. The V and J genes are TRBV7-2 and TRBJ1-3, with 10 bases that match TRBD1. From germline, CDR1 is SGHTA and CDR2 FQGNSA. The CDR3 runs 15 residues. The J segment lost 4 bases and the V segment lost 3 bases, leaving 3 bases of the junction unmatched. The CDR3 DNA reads TGTGCCAGCAGCTTGGACAGGGGGTTAGGAAACACCATATATTTT. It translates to CASSLDRGLGNTIYF.

The CDR3 nucleotides read TGTGCCTGGAGCAACAGGGGGCGAAACTATGGCTACACCTTC. It specifies CAWSNRGRNYGYTF. The chain carries TRBV30 and TRBJ1-2, with 9 positions matching TRBD1. The CDR3 runs 14 residues. In germline, CDR1 is GTSNPN, CDR2 SVGIG (reference sequence). V trimming: 3 bases; J trimming: 2 bases; junction bases outside the gene matches: 4.

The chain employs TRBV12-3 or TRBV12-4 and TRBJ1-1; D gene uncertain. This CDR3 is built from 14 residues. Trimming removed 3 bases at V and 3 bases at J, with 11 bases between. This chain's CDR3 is CASSFRRLDTEAFF. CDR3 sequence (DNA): TGTGCCAGCAGTTTCCGGAGGTTGGACACTGAAGCTTTCTTT.

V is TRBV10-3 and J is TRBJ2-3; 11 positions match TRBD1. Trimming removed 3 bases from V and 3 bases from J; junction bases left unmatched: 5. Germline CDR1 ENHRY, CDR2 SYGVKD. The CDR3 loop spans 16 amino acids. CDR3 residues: CAISDRDRGSTDTQYF. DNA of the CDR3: TGTGCCATCAGTGATAGGGACAGGGGGTCTACAGATACGCAGTATTTT.

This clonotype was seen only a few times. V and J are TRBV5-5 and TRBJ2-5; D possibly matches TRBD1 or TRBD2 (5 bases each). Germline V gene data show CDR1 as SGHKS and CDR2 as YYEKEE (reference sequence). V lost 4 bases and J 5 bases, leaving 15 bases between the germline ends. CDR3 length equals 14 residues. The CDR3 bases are TGTGCCAGCAGCCCTCCGGCCGGGGCCGAGACCCAGTACTTC. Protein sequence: CASSPPAGAETQYF.